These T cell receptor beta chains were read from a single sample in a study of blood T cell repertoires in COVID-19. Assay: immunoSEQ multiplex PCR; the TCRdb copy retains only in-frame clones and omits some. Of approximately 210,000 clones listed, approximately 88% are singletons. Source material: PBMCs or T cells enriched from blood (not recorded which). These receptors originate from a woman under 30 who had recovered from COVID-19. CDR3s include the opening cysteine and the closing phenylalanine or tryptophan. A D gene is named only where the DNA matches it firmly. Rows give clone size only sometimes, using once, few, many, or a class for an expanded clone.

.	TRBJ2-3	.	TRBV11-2	TGTGCCAGCAGCTTAGATGGCGGCGGCTCCGAGGATACGCAGTATTTT	CASSLDGGGSEDTQYF
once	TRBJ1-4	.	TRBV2	TGTGCCAGCAGTATAGGGGGTGAAAAACTGTTTTTT	CASSIGGEKLFF
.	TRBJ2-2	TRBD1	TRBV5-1	TGCGCCAGCAGCCGTGACAGGGTCGAGGGGGAGCTGTTTTTT	CASSRDRVEGELFF
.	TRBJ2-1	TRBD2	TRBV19	TGTGCCAGTAGTCGGCGGGGGGGCCTGAATGAGCAGTTCTTC	CASSRRGGLNEQFF
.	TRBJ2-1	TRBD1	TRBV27	TGTGCCAGCAGTCCTGGGACAGTGGGGGAACAAACCAATGAGCAGTTCTTC	CASSPGTVGEQTNEQFF
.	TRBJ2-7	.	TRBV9	TGTGCCAGCAGCGTAGACGGCGCTCACCGGGATGAGCAGTACTTC	CASSVDGAHRDEQYF
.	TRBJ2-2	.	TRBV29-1	TGCAGCGTTGATTTTTCGGTGTCCGGGGAGCTGTTTTTT	CSVDFSVSGELFF
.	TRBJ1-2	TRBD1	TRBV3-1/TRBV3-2	TGTGCCAGCAGCTTACCCGGGACAGGGTCCGGCTACACCTTC	CASSLPGTGSGYTF
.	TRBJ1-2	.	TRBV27	TGTGCCACCCGGGGGAATGGCTACACCTTC	CATRGNGYTF
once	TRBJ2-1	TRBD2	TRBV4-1	TGCGCCACCGGGGGGGATGGCTACAATGAGCAGTTCTTC	CATGGDGYNEQFF
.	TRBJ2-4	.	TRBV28	TGTGCCAGCAGCAGCAGTTCGGGTGTGGAAAACATTCAGTACTTC	CASSSSSGVENIQYF
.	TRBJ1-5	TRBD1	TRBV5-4	TGTGCCAGCAGCCAGGACAGGGACAATCAGCCCCAGCATTTT	CASSQDRDNQPQHF
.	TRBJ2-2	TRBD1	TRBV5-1	TGCGCCAGCAGCCCGGACAGGGGGATGACCGGGGAGCTGTTTTTT	CASSPDRGMTGELFF
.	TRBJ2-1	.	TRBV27	TGTGCCAGCACTCCCCGCGCGGGGTCGTCCTACAATGAGCAGTTCTTC	CASTPRAGSSYNEQFF
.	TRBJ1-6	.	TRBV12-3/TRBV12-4	TGTGCCAGCAGTTTTCGTGTGGAGTCACCCCTCCACTTT	CASSFRVESPLHF
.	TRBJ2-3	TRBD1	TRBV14	TGTGCCAGCAGCCAAGTAAAGGGGGCGATATCAGATACGCAGTATTTT	CASSQVKGAISDTQYF
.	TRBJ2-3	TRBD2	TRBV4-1	TGCGCCAGCAGCCCGGGAGGGAACAGGGCTTTTGTCGATACGCAGTATTTT	CASSPGGNRAFVDTQYF
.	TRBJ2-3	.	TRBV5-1	TGCGCCAGCAGCTACACAGGGAAGCGCACAGATACGCAGTATTTT	CASSYTGKRTDTQYF
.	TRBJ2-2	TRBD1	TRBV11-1	TGTGCCAGCAGAATGACAGGGTCGCACACCGGGGAGCTGTTTTTT	CASRMTGSHTGELFF
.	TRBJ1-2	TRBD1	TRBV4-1	TGCGCCAGCAGGCACCCGGGACAGGGACCAGTTGGCTACACCTTC	CASRHPGQGPVGYTF
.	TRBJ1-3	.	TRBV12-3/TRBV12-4	TGTGCCAGCAGTTTCGCGGGAAACACCATATATTTT	CASSFAGNTIYF
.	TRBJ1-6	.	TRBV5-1	TGCGCCAGCAGCTTGGGTGCAGGGCATAATTCACCCCTCCACTTT	CASSLGAGHNSPLHF
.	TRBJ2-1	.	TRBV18	TGTGCCAGCTCACCAAAGCGGCAGAACAATGAGCAGTTCTTC	CASSPKRQNNEQFF